The 30 T cell receptor beta chains below were found in one sample sequenced in a study of shared clonotypes between healthy human individuals. The method was immunoSEQ multiplex PCR; TCRdb's version includes in-frame clones alone and lacks a portion of them. The table has over 400,000 clones, about 78% seen once. Sequenced material: PBMCs. The origin of the receptors is a woman in her 40s in good health. Some clones in this sample may be carry-over from other donors' samples.

To note about this clone: A much more abundant neighbour one base away suggests this may be a read error. The rearrangement joins TRBV6-5 to TRBJ2-3; D gene ambiguous. Germline V gene sequence: CDR1 MNHEY, CDR2 SVGAGI. The CDR3 is 13 residues long. V gave up 6 bases and J gave up 1 base, with 8 bases separating them. The CDR3 bases are TGTGCCAGCAGCTTAGGAGGCACAGATACGCAGTATTTT. Translating gives CASSLGGTDTQYF.

This sequence joins TRBV7-2 and TRBJ2-2, with D perhaps TRBD1 (5 bases). Germline CDR1 reads SGHTA; CDR2 reads FQGNSA. This CDR3 contains 15 residues. V shed 1 base and J shed 8 bases, with 14 bases lying between them. DNA for the CDR3: TGTGCCAGCAGCTTAGTGGGGCATCAGGCAGGGGAGCTGTTTTTT. Protein sequence: CASSLVGHQAGELFF.

The chain couples TRBV11-3 to TRBJ1-3; D is possibly TRBD1 (5 bases). The CDR3 has 16 amino acids. The germline V gene has CDR1 SGHNT and CDR2 YENEEA. Trimming took 1 base from V and 8 from J, leaving 18 bases between them. CDR3 residues: CASSLVGGSPRHTIYF. For the CDR3, the DNA is TGTGCCAGCAGCTTAGTGGGGGGGAGCCCACGACACACCATATATTTT. The complete variable domain, with remaining parts taken from reference TRBV11-3 and TRBJ1-3, reads EAGVVQSPRYKIIEKKQPVAFWCNPISGHNTLYWYLQNLGQGPELLIRYENEEAVDDSQLPKDRFSAERLKGVDSTLKIQPAELGDSAVYLCASSLVGGSPRHTIYFGEGSWLTVV.

The gene calls are TRBV10-1 and TRBJ2-2; D is ambiguous. Trimming removed 0 bases at V and 6 bases at J, with 5 bases between. Germline V CDR1 and CDR2: WNHNN, SYGVQD (reference sequence). The CDR3 spans 13 residues. CDR3 protein: CASSESLAGELFF. Written as DNA, the CDR3 is TGCGCCAGCAGTGAGTCGTTAGCCGGGGAGCTGTTTTTT.

The genes are TRBV5-4 and TRBJ2-7, with 11 positions matching TRBD1. Germline CDR1 SGHNT, CDR2 YYREEE (reference sequence). The ends lost 4 bases at V and 0 bases at J; junction bases unmatched: 12. The CDR3 has 18 residues. CDR3 protein: CASSPALPGTGGSYEQYF. In nucleotides, the CDR3 is TGTGCCAGCAGCCCCGCGCTCCCCGGGACAGGGGGCTCCTACGAGCAGTACTTC.

The V gene is TRBV4-2, the J gene TRBJ2-3, with 12 bases matching TRBD2. This CDR3 spans 16 amino acids. V lost 3 bases and J lost 1; bases outside the gene matches: 2. Germline V gives CDR1 LGHNA, CDR2 YNFKEQ. The CDR3 DNA is TGTGCCAGCAGCCAGACTAGCGGGAGAGGCACAGATACGCAGTATTTT. This codes for CASSQTSGRGTDTQYF.

CDR3 residues: CASSESSNEQFF. The CDR3 coding sequence is TGCGCCAGCAGTGAGAGTAGTAATGAGCAGTTCTTC. The chain couples TRBV10-2 to TRBJ2-1; no firm D call. CDR3 length: 12 amino acids. V lost 2 bases, J lost 7 bases, and 6 bases lay in between. Per the germline V gene, CDR1 is WSHSY and CDR2 is SAAADI.

This clone was seen a handful of times. The chain couples TRBV28 to TRBJ2-5; the D call may be TRBD1 or TRBD2 (5 bases each). The V gene lost 2 bases and the J gene lost 4 bases, with 11 bases spanning the gap. CDR3 length equals 14 residues. Germline CDR1 reads MDHEN; CDR2 reads SYDVKM. CDR3 DNA sequence: TGTGCCAGCAGTTTAAGATCGGGGCGAGAGACCCAGTACTTC. As protein: CASSLRSGRETQYF.

The gene calls are TRBV30 and TRBJ2-2, with D possibly being TRBD1 or TRBD2 (5 bases each). The CDR3 runs 15 residues. V dropped 3 bases and J dropped 5 bases, with 16 bases sitting between them. Germline CDR1 and CDR2: GTSNPN and SVGIG (reference sequence). The CDR3, as DNA: TGTGCCTGGAGCAACGATTTGGGGGTGACCGGGGAGCTGTTTTTT. This codes for CAWSNDLGVTGELFF.

In this sample, this clone turned up once. The J gene is TRBJ2-1, the V gene TRBV5-6; weak D call: TRBD2 (5 bases). This CDR3 contains 14 residues. V was cut by 4 bases and J by 4 bases, with 12 bases left in between. Germline CDR1 reads SGHDT; CDR2 reads YYEEEE. The CDR3 DNA reads as TGTGCCAGCAGCGGACTCGCCCCTTACAATGAGCAGTTCTTC. It codes for CASSGLAPYNEQFF.

The chain carries TRBV7-3 and TRBJ2-7; 9 nucleotides match TRBD1. V trimming: 4 bases; J trimming: 2 bases; junction bases outside the gene matches: 6. Germline V gene sequence: CDR1 SGHTA, CDR2 FQGTGA. CDR3 size: 15 residues. CDR3 loop: CASSSTGTGTYEQYF. The CDR3 DNA reads as TGTGCCAGCAGCTCCACCGGGACAGGGACCTACGAGCAGTACTTC.

The rearrangement links TRBV6-1 to TRBJ2-7; tentative D call: TRBD2 (6 bases). Germline CDR1 MNHNS, CDR2 SASEGT. V was shortened by 6 bases and J by 1 base, with 13 bases between the two germline ends. The CDR3 is 14 residues long. CDR3 sequence (DNA): TGTGCCAGCAGAGATATCGGGAGTTCCTACGAGCAGTACTTC. Translation gives CASRDIGSSYEQYF.

V is TRBV11-2 and J is TRBJ1-1, with 7 bases identical to TRBD1. The trim removed 6 bases at V and 1 base at J, leaving 5 bases unmatched. The CDR3 runs 14 residues. In germline, CDR1 is SGHAT, CDR2 FQNNGV. CDR3 in amino acids: CASSYTGANTEAFF. The CDR3 region has the DNA TGTGCCAGCAGTTATACAGGGGCGAACACTGAAGCTTTCTTT.

This chain connects TRBV5-6 to TRBJ2-7, with no clear D. This CDR3 is 14 amino acids long. Germline V lookup: CDR1 SGHDT, CDR2 YYEEEE. The germline V and J ends were trimmed by 4 bases and 5 bases, with 16 bases remaining between them. DNA of the CDR3: TGTGCCAGCAGCCCCGGACCGGCAGAGGACGAGCAGTACTTC. Translation gives CASSPGPAEDEQYF.

This clone was found a few times. This chain joins TRBV6-4 and TRBJ2-1; D unclear. The CDR3 totals 12 residues. Germline loops: CDR1 MRHNA, CDR2 SNTAGT. The V end was cut by 5 bases, the J end by 8 bases, with 10 bases between. The CDR3 coding sequence is TGTGCCAGCAGTCCACCCTCCCATGAGCAGTTCTTC. Its protein is CASSPPSHEQFF.

For this clone: A much larger clone differs from this one at a single base, so this may be a read error. Other DNA variants within this sample encode the same CDR3. The V and J genes are TRBV30 and TRBJ2-7; maybe TRBD1 (6 bases). Germline V gene sequence: CDR1 GTSNPN, CDR2 SVGIG (reference sequence). This CDR3 region has 12 residues. The DNA of the CDR3 is TGTGCCTGGAGTGGGGGGCGTTACGAACAGTACTTC. Protein: CAWSGGRYEQYF. Full variable domain (outside the CDR3, taken from reference TRBV30 and TRBJ2-7): SQTIHQWPATLVQPVGSPLSLECTVEGTSNPNLYWYRQAAGRGLQLLFYSVGIGQISSEVPQNLSASRPQDRQFILSSKKLLLSDSGFYLCAWSGGRYEQYFGPGTRLTVT.

This sequence joins TRBV28 and TRBJ2-7, with D unclear. This CDR3 region has 13 residues. Trimming removed 6 bases from V and 1 base from J, with 10 bases in between. Germline CDR1 is MDHEN and CDR2 is SYDVKM. The CDR3 reads CASSQAPSYEQYF. The CDR3 DNA is TGTGCCAGCAGCCAAGCCCCATCCTACGAGCAGTACTTC.

This clone was recorded a few times. As DNA, the CDR3 is TGTGCCAGTAGTGAACGACAGGGAGGGAAGTATGGCTACACCTTC. It is translated as CASSERQGGKYGYTF. The chain uses TRBV19 and TRBJ1-2; 7 bases line up with TRBD1. Trimming at V came to 5 bases and at J to 5 bases, leaving 11 bases not matched to a gene. Germline-derived CDR1 and CDR2 are LNHDA and SQIVND (reference sequence). The CDR3 totals 15 residues.

This clone came up a few times. The chain has TRBV27 and TRBJ2-1; 7 nucleotides align to TRBD1. Germline-derived CDR1 and CDR2 are MNHEY and SMNVEV (reference sequence). V lost 4 bases to trimming and J lost 3 bases; unmatched junction nucleotides: 9. This CDR3 contains 16 residues. CDR3 DNA: TGTGCCAGCAGTTCCCGGGACAGAGGGGGCTACAATGAGCAGTTCTTC. Translated: CASSSRDRGGYNEQFF.

This clone was counted only a few times. The chain links TRBV23-1 to TRBJ2-7; D is perhaps TRBD1 (5 bases). TRBV23-1 is recorded as an ORF, its role being uncertain. The V end lost 2 bases, the J end lost 6 bases, and 17 bases lay between the germline ends. This CDR3 spans 15 amino acids. The CDR3 sequence is CASSQNGKGLGEQYF. DNA for the CDR3: TGCGCCAGCAGTCAAAACGGAAAGGGGCTCGGCGAGCAGTACTTC.

The V gene is TRBV28, the J gene TRBJ1-2; no firm D call. The CDR3 is made up of 14 amino acids. Trimming cost V 5 bases and J 0 bases, with 10 bases left between them. Per germline, CDR1 MDHEN and CDR2 SYDVKM. The CDR3 sequence is CASSIGRANYGYTF. The CDR3 DNA follows: TGTGCCAGCAGTATCGGGCGGGCTAACTATGGCTACACCTTC.

The V and J genes are TRBV28 and TRBJ2-3; D not certain. The germline CDR1 and CDR2 sequences are MDHEN and SYDVKM. This CDR3 is built from 15 residues. V was trimmed by 4 bases and J by 1 base, leaving 12 bases between them. DNA for the CDR3: TGTGCCAGCAGTTCGGGCACTGGAGGCACAGATACGCAGTATTTT. Protein: CASSSGTGGTDTQYF.

As regards this clone: Distinct nucleotide sequences in the sample also encode this CDR3. The V call is TRBV11-1, the J call TRBJ2-3; no reliable D call. CDR3 size: 13 residues. Germline CDR1 SGHAT, CDR2 FQDESV (reference sequence). The V end was cut by 3 bases, the J end by 2 bases, with 6 bases between. DNA of the CDR3: TGTGCCAGCAGCTTGGGTAACACAGATACGCAGTATTTT. Translation gives CASSLGNTDTQYF.

The genes are TRBV7-9 and TRBJ2-2; TRBD1 is a possible D gene (5 bases). V gave up 5 bases and J gave up 3 bases, with 10 bases separating them. The CDR3 is made up of 14 amino acids. Germline V gene sequence: CDR1 SEHNR, CDR2 FQNEAQ (reference sequence). The CDR3 DNA follows: TGTGCCAGCAGCATAAGACAGTACACCGGGGAGCTGTTTTTT. Its protein is CASSIRQYTGELFF.

This chain connects TRBV18 to TRBJ2-7; 8 bases map to TRBD2. The J segment lost 6 bases and the V segment lost 3 bases, leaving 4 bases of the junction unmatched. From germline, CDR1 is KGHSH and CDR2 LQKENI. The CDR3 is made up of 13 amino acids. The CDR3 nucleotides read TGTGCCAGCTCACCGGGACTAGAAGGCGAGCAGTACTTC. Its translation: CASSPGLEGEQYF.

This chain connects TRBV19 to TRBJ2-5; 7 bases are shared with TRBD1. Trimming cost V 3 bases and J 4 bases; bases outside gene matches: 8. CDR1 is LNHDA and CDR2 is SQIVND in the germline V gene (reference sequence). The CDR3 runs 15 residues. In DNA form, the CDR3 reads TGTGCCAGTAGTATCCGACAGGGTCGGGGAGAGACCCAGTACTTC. Its translation is CASSIRQGRGETQYF.

The chain uses TRBV2 and TRBJ1-2; D unclear. Trimming shortened V by 0 bases and J by 5 bases, and 7 bases separated the two germline ends. CDR1 and CDR2 (germline): SNHLY, FYNNEI. The CDR3 has 13 residues. CDR3 in DNA: TGTGCCAGCAGTGAAGCTGGATCTTATGGCTACACCTTC. Translating gives CASSEAGSYGYTF.

The chain recombines TRBV7-9 with TRBJ2-7, with 9 nucleotides matching TRBD1. The CDR3 extends over 15 amino acids. In germline, CDR1 is SEHNR, CDR2 FQNEAQ (reference sequence). V shed 1 base and J 5 bases; nucleotides not matched to a gene: 6. CDR3 nucleotides: TGTGCCAGCAGCTTAGGACAGGGGGTCGTCAACGAGCAGTACTTC. Encoded protein: CASSLGQGVVNEQYF.

In DNA, the CDR3 is TGTGCCAGCAGCCACGGGACTAGCGGGAGCTACGAGCAGTACTTC. Protein: CASSHGTSGSYEQYF. The gene calls are TRBV5-4 and TRBJ2-7; 14 bases line up with TRBD2. This CDR3 is 15 amino acids long. Germline assignment: CDR1 SGHNT and CDR2 YYREEE (reference sequence). The junction had 3 bases not matched to a gene; V was cut back by 4 bases and J by 3 bases.

V is TRBV4-1 and J is TRBJ2-3; the match to TRBD2 covers 12 bases. This CDR3 region has 15 residues. V lost 4 bases and J lost 3; bases outside the gene matches: 2. CDR1 and CDR2 from the germline V gene are MGHRA and YSYEKL. In DNA, the CDR3 is TGCGCCAGCAGCCCGGGACTAGCGGGTACAGATACGCAGTATTTT. It encodes CASSPGLAGTDTQYF.